This T cell receptor (beta chain) was sequenced in a study of cytomegalovirus exposure and HLA in healthy donors. Overall study findings and caveats: An analysis that was carried out later associated 15,000 to 20,000 TCR beta sequences with HLA alleles at 0.05 false discovery rate. Later analysis placed DRB1 highest and HLA-C lowest in TCR association rates, which differed by HLA locus.

Germline assignment: CDR1 MDHEN and CDR2 SYDVKM. V lost 9 bases, J lost 5 bases, and 12 bases stayed unmatched. The CDR3 consists of 16 residues. Primers included in the PCR were 60 Vbeta and 13 Jbeta primers. The data were produced by immunoSEQ multiplex PCR, yet TCRdb's version contains in-frame clones alone and is incomplete. The sample gives 150,000 to 200,000 clones, 70% to 90% of which show up once; 2% to 2.5% is in the top ten. About this clone itself: No antigen is known for it.

The sequenced sample consisted of PBMCs. The clonotype originates from a woman younger than 45 in good health and CMV-seronegative. This chain links TRBV28 with TRBJ2-3; 12 nucleotides agree with TRBD1. The CDR3, as DNA: TGTGCCAGTTCCCCCGGGACAGGGGGCGCGGTAGATACGCAGTATTTT. It encodes CASSPGTGGAVDTQYF.